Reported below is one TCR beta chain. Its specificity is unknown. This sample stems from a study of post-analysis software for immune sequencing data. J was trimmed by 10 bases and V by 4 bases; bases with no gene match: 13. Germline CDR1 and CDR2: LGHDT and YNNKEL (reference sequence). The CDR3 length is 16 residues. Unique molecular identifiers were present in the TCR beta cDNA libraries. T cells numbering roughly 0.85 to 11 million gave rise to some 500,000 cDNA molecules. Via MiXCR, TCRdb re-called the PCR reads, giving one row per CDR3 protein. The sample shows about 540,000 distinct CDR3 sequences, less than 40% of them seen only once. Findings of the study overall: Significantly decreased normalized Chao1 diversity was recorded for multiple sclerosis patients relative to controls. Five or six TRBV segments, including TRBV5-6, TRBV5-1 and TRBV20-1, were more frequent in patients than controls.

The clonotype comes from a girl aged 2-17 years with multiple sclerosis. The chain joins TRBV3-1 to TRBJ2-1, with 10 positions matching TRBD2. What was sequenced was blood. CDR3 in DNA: TGTGCCAGCAGCCCCCTAGCGGGGGTTACAAGTAAGGAGCAGTTCTTC. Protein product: CASSPLAGVTSKEQFF.